These T cell receptor beta chains were read from a single sample in a study of regulatory T cells in long-lasting Graves disease. TCRdb re-called the multiplex PCR reads through MiXCR, storing one row per CDR3 protein. The repertoire holds around 400,000 distinct CDR3 sequences, with 20% to 25% as singletons. The starting material was peripheral blood mononuclear cells (PBMCs), obtained when the disease was refractory, from a patient treated with antithyroid drugs. Receptors were obtained from a female donor with Graves disease. CDR3s include the opening cysteine and the closing phenylalanine or tryptophan. Each record gives: D gene, J gene, clone size, V gene, CDR3 DNA, CDR3 protein. A D gene is named only where the DNA matches it firmly. Only some rows state a clone size, as once, few, many or a class for expanded clones.

>TRBD2|TRBJ2-5|many|TRBV10-1
TGCGCCAGCAGTACTAGCGGGAGCGAGACCCAGTACTTC
CASSTSGSETQYF
>TRBD2|TRBJ2-5|many|TRBV12-3/TRBV12-4
TGTGCCAGCAGCCGACCGGGAGGACAAGAGACCCAGTACTTC
CASSRPGGQETQYF
>TRBD1|TRBJ2-7|many|TRBV5-6
TGTGCCAGCAGTTCCGGACAGGGGAACTACGAGCAGTACTTC
CASSSGQGNYEQYF
>NA|TRBJ2-7|NA|TRBV20-1
TGCAGTGCTAGACTGACTTCGAGCTCCTACGAGCAGTACTTC
CSARLTSSSYEQYF
>NA|TRBJ1-2|NA|TRBV3-1
TGTGCCAGCAGCCAAGGTTATAACTATGGCTACACCTTC
CASSQGYNYGYTF
>NA|TRBJ1-1|once|TRBV7-9
TGTGCCAGCAGCTTAAATCGAGGCACGAACACTGAAGCTTTCTTT
CASSLNRGTNTEAFF
>NA|TRBJ2-7|many|TRBV11-2
TGTGCCAGCAGCTTCATGGTCTCCTACGAGCAGTACTTC
CASSFMVSYEQYF
>NA|TRBJ2-7|many|TRBV28
TGTGCCAGCAGTTTAAACAGGAACGAGCAGTACTTC
CASSLNRNEQYF
>NA|TRBJ2-7|many|TRBV2
TGTGCCAGCAGGCCCCTCCGGGACTTAAACTACGAGCAGTACTTC
CASRPLRDLNYEQYF
>NA|TRBJ1-5|many|TRBV28
TGTGCCAGCAGTCCCCCAGACAGGAACAATCAGCCCCAGCATTTT
CASSPPDRNNQPQHF
>NA|TRBJ2-7|many|TRBV7-9
TGTGCCAGCAGCGCGGACAGCTTCTACGAGCAGTACTTC
CASSADSFYEQYF
>TRBD1|TRBJ1-6|once|TRBV27
TGTGCCGGCAGTACTAGACAGGGCTATAATTCACCCCTCCACTTT
CAGSTRQGYNSPLHF
>NA|TRBJ1-2|NA|TRBV10-3
TGTGCCATCAGTGAGTCGACTCATGGCTACACCTTC
CAISESTHGYTF
>NA|TRBJ2-2|NA|TRBV7-2
TGTGCCAGCAGCTTGATGGTATTGGGCGGGGAGCTGTTTTTT
CASSLMVLGGELFF